These 30 T cell receptor beta chains came from one sample sequenced in a study of T-cell memory formation after mild COVID-19. One entry per CDR3 protein, called by TCRdb with MiXCR from the 5' RACE reads. The table lists a few hundred thousand distinct CDR3 sequences, around 27% of them singletons. Material for sequencing was PBMCs or a T cell subset sorted from them (not recorded which). These receptors came from an adult woman who had mild COVID-19 (a few samples of this study predate the infection). Cell type and time point are not known.

This clonotype was picked up a small number of times. The chain employs TRBV29-1 and TRBJ2-7; TRBD1 aligns across 7 bases. V shed 7 bases and J 1 base; nucleotides not matched to a gene: 13. The CDR3 totals 15 residues. Germline lookup yields CDR1 SQVTM and CDR2 ANQGSEA. The CDR3 loop is CSGPPDRARSYEQYF. In DNA form, the CDR3 reads TGCAGCGGGCCTCCAGACAGGGCTCGGTCCTACGAGCAGTACTTC.

This clonotype appeared many times. The V gene is TRBV14, the J gene TRBJ1-1; 8 nucleotides agree with TRBD1. This CDR3 has 16 residues. Germline V gene sequence: CDR1 SGHDN, CDR2 FVKESK. V dropped 5 bases and J dropped 3; count of bases not matched to a gene: 11. As DNA, the CDR3 is TGTGCCAGCAGCGCACGGACAGGGAATGTGTACACTGAAGCTTTCTTT. Its protein product is CASSARTGNVYTEAFF.

The sample holds a few counts of this clonotype. The CDR3 is CSARGTALARSYEQYF. CDR3 in DNA: TGCAGTGCTAGAGGAACAGCACTAGCCCGCTCCTACGAGCAGTACTTC. V gene TRBV20-1 combines with J gene TRBJ2-7; D is perhaps TRBD2 (6 bases). Germline CDR1 reads DFQATT; CDR2 reads SNEGSKA (reference sequence). CDR3 length: 16 residues. The ends were cut back, 1 base at V and 0 bases at J, with 16 bases in the middle.

The chain is built from TRBV29-1 and TRBJ1-2; tentatively, D is TRBD1 (5 bases). CDR3 length: 16 amino acids. Trimming pared 1 base from V and 5 bases from J, leaving 20 bases between. Per the germline V gene, CDR1 is SQVTM and CDR2 is ANQGSEA. For the CDR3, the DNA is TGCAGCGTTGAAGTCTCCAGGGACGCGGGTTTTTATGGCTACACCTTC. Protein sequence: CSVEVSRDAGFYGYTF.

The chain uses TRBV6-2 or TRBV6-3 and TRBJ1-1; 7 nucleotides align to TRBD1. V lost 0 bases and J lost 4; bases outside the gene matches: 14. Germline V gene data show CDR1 as MNHEY and CDR2 as SVGEGT. This CDR3 has 18 amino acids. The DNA of the CDR3 is TGTGCCAGCAGTTACTCGGCGGGAAAGGGGGCCTCGGTCACTGAAGCTTTCTTT. This gives the protein CASSYSAGKGASVTEAFF.

This clonotype was picked up a small number of times. The rearrangement links TRBV15 to TRBJ2-1; D gene ambiguous. V gave up 8 bases and J gave up 0 bases, with 8 bases separating them. Germline CDR1 and CDR2: LNHNV and YYDKDF (reference sequence). This CDR3 is 13 amino acids long. In nucleotides, the CDR3 is TGTGCCACCCGGGCAAGCTCCTACAATGAGCAGTTCTTC. Protein product: CATRASSYNEQFF.

This clonotype showed up just a few times. The chain uses TRBV27 and TRBJ2-7; tentatively, D is TRBD2 (5 bases). The germline V and J ends were trimmed by 6 bases and 0 bases, with 18 bases remaining between them. This CDR3 comprises 16 residues. The V gene's germline CDR1 is MNHEY and CDR2 SMNVEV (reference sequence). CDR3 in amino acids: CASSPPFGESSYEQYF. In DNA form, the CDR3 reads TGTGCCAGCAGCCCCCCCTTTGGGGAGAGCTCCTACGAGCAGTACTTC.

This clonotype was recorded a few times. J is TRBJ2-1 and V is TRBV7-9; D is possibly TRBD2 (5 bases). This CDR3 is built from 17 residues. Trimming took 1 base from V and 0 from J, leaving 13 bases between them. CDR1 is SEHNR, CDR2 FQNEAQ, per germline (reference sequence). CDR3 in amino acids: CASSLGGAGSSYNEQFF. CDR3 sequence (DNA): TGTGCCAGCAGCTTAGGTGGTGCGGGTAGCTCCTACAATGAGCAGTTCTTC.

The chain carries TRBV5-1 and TRBJ2-3; TRBD1 aligns across 8 bases. The J segment lost 1 base and the V segment lost 1 base, leaving 11 bases of the junction unmatched. The CDR3 is 18 residues long. CDR1 and CDR2 from the germline V gene are SGHRS and YFSETQ. The CDR3 reads CASSLSGGAGGGTDTQYF. The CDR3 DNA reads TGCGCCAGCAGCTTGTCAGGGGGCGCCGGGGGTGGCACAGATACGCAGTATTTT.

This clonotype was picked up a small number of times. The rearrangement links TRBV29-1 to TRBJ1-1, with a tentative D call TRBD1 (5 bases). CDR1 is SQVTM, CDR2 ANQGSEA, per germline. CDR3 length: 14 residues. V was cut by 5 bases and J by 1 base, with 14 bases left in between. CDR3 nucleotide sequence: TGCAGCGTTTTCCCCCGGGACGGGAACACTGAAGCTTTCTTT. Its translation is CSVFPRDGNTEAFF.

The chain is built from TRBV6-6 and TRBJ1-3; unclear D gene. Trimming left V 6 bases short and J 9 bases short, with 9 bases between. The V gene's germline CDR1 is MNHNY and CDR2 SVGAGI (reference sequence). The CDR3 sequence is 11 residues long. This chain's CDR3 is CASRAISTIYF. CDR3 DNA: TGTGCCAGCAGGGCCATCTCCACCATATATTTT.

V usage is TRBV19 and J usage is TRBJ2-3, with D perhaps TRBD2 (5 bases). The CDR3 extends over 13 amino acids. Germline V CDR1 and CDR2: LNHDA, SQIVND (reference sequence). Trimming shortened V by 1 base and J by 6 bases, and 8 bases separated the two germline ends. The CDR3 sequence: CASSIVGEDTQYF. The CDR3 DNA follows: TGTGCCAGTAGTATAGTTGGGGAGGATACGCAGTATTTT.

In this sample, this clonotype turned up a few times. The V gene is TRBV7-2, the J gene TRBJ2-3; 7 nucleotides agree with TRBD2. This CDR3 region has 14 residues. Germline lookup yields CDR1 SGHTA and CDR2 FQGNSA. The ends lost 7 bases at V and 2 bases at J; junction bases unmatched: 6. The CDR3 bases are TGTGCCAGCATCCCTAGCGGCTACACAGATACGCAGTATTTT. This gives the protein CASIPSGYTDTQYF.

The chain joins TRBV12-3 or TRBV12-4 to TRBJ2-1; the D gene could be TRBD1 or TRBD2 (5 bases each). Trimming removed 3 bases at V and 4 bases at J, with 13 bases between. The CDR3 loop spans 15 amino acids. The CDR3 DNA follows: TGTGCCAGCAGTTTTTTCAGGGAGTCTTACAATGAGCAGTTCTTC. It encodes CASSFFRESYNEQFF.

V and J are TRBV27 and TRBJ2-7; unclear D gene. CDR3 length equals 14 residues. Between the trimmed V and J ends, which lost 3 bases and 0 bases, there was a span of 9 bases. CDR1 is MNHEY and CDR2 is SMNVEV in the germline V gene (reference sequence). The CDR3 reads CASSLFRFSYEQYF. Written as DNA, the CDR3 is TGTGCCAGCAGTTTGTTTCGGTTCTCCTACGAGCAGTACTTC.

The CDR3 is CASSLGGPQHF. As DNA, the CDR3 is TGTGCCAGCAGTTTAGGTGGGCCCCAGCATTTT. This sequence joins TRBV12-3 or TRBV12-4 and TRBJ1-5; D gene uncertain. This CDR3 is 11 amino acids long. V dropped 1 base and J dropped 9 bases, with 4 bases sitting between them.

The DNA for the CDR3 is TGTGCCAGCGGCAGGAACTACTACGAGCAGTACTTC. It encodes CASGRNYYEQYF. This rearrangement joins TRBV3-1 to TRBJ2-7; no reliable D call. Germline V gene data show CDR1 as LGHDT and CDR2 as YNNKEL (reference sequence). The CDR3 has 12 amino acids. V was pared by 8 bases and J by 3 bases, with 11 bases between.

This clonotype was picked up a small number of times. This chain uses TRBV9 with TRBJ1-1; 9 bases agree with TRBD1. CDR1 and CDR2 (germline): SGDLS, YYNGEE. The ends lost 0 bases at V and 1 base at J; junction bases unmatched: 4. This CDR3 contains 16 residues. CDR3 nucleotides: TGTGCCAGCAGCGTAGCAGGGGGACAGGGGAACACTGAAGCTTTCTTT. Translated: CASSVAGGQGNTEAFF.

This chain uses TRBV7-8 with TRBJ2-3; D gene unclear. With 2 bases removed from V and 0 bases from J, the gap between germline ends came to 12 bases. Germline V gene sequence: CDR1 SGHVS, CDR2 FQNEAQ. This CDR3 is 16 amino acids long. CDR3 nucleotide sequence: TGTGCCAGCAGCTTATTGTGGCAGATCAGCACAGATACGCAGTATTTT. As protein: CASSLLWQISTDTQYF.

This clonotype came up a few times. The chain is built from TRBV29-1 and TRBJ1-1; D not certain. The CDR3 is 13 amino acids. Germline assignment: CDR1 SQVTM and CDR2 ANQGSEA. V gave up 4 bases and J gave up 4 bases, with 13 bases separating them. In DNA form, the CDR3 reads TGCAGCGTTGTAGGTCAGATGGGCACTGAAGCTTTCTTT. This sequence encodes CSVVGQMGTEAFF.

This clonotype was observed a few times. V and J are TRBV5-1 and TRBJ2-5, with no clear D. The CDR3 is made up of 14 amino acids. Deletions cut 1 base from V and 1 base from J, with 8 bases between. Per germline, CDR1 SGHRS and CDR2 YFSETQ. CDR3 DNA: TGCGCCAGCAGCTTGTCGTCAGTCCAAGAGACCCAGTACTTC. Its translation is CASSLSSVQETQYF.

A few counts support this clonotype. The V gene is TRBV5-6, the J gene TRBJ2-3; D could derive from TRBD1 or TRBD2 (5 bases each). This CDR3 is built from 15 residues. Trimming left V 2 bases short and J 4 bases short, with 14 bases between. Germline V gene lookup returns CDR1 SGHDT and CDR2 YYEEEE. The CDR3 DNA reads as TGTGCCAGCAGCTTTGTTGGGGGAGCGGCAGATACGCAGTATTTT. Its translation is CASSFVGGAADTQYF. Full variable domain (missing parts from reference TRBV5-6 and TRBJ2-3): DAGVTQSPTHLIKTRGQQVTLRCSPKSGHDTVSWYQQALGQGPQFIFQYYEEEERQRGNFPDRFSGHQFPNYSSELNVNALLLGDSALYLCASSFVGGAADTQYFGPGTRLTVL.

V and J are TRBV6-6 and TRBJ2-5, with D perhaps given as TRBD1 or TRBD2 (5 bases each). In germline, CDR1 is MNHNY, CDR2 SVGAGI (reference sequence). Trimming cost V 6 bases and J 2 bases, with 10 bases left between them. CDR3 size: 13 residues. The CDR3 DNA is TGTGCCAGCAGCGGGGCAGATCAAGAGACCCAGTACTTC. Translated: CASSGADQETQYF.

V is TRBV5-6 and J is TRBJ2-3; D could derive from TRBD1 or TRBD2 (6 bases each). Germline V gene lookup returns CDR1 SGHDT and CDR2 YYEEEE. This CDR3 region has 16 residues. V was trimmed by 2 bases and J by 2 bases, leaving 15 bases between them. CDR3 nucleotides: TGTGCCAGCAGCTTCCCCGAGGGGGGCCCCACAGATACGCAGTATTTT. It is translated as CASSFPEGGPTDTQYF.

This chain links TRBV24-1 with TRBJ2-6; TRBD1 matches 10 bases. V was clipped by 0 bases and J by 4 bases; unmatched bases: 5. This CDR3 is built from 18 residues. Germline V gives CDR1 KGHDR, CDR2 SFDVKD. The CDR3 protein is CATSDLPGTGAGANVLTF. CDR3 coding DNA: TGTGCCACCAGTGATTTGCCCGGGACAGGGGCGGGGGCCAACGTCCTGACTTTC.

In its sample, this clonotype was seen a few times. The chain links TRBV9 to TRBJ2-3; D possibly matches TRBD1 or TRBD2 (6 bases each). The CDR3 is 17 amino acids. CDR1 SGDLS and CDR2 YYNGEE come from the germline V gene. V lost 3 bases and J 0 bases, leaving 17 bases between the germline ends. CDR3 bases: TGTGCCAGCAGCGGGCTTCAGGGGCGGGGAAGCACAGATACGCAGTATTTT. Its translation: CASSGLQGRGSTDTQYF.

The chain joins TRBV6-2 or TRBV6-3 to TRBJ2-7; D might be TRBD1 (6 bases). V lost 2 bases, J lost 4 bases, and 12 bases lay in between. The CDR3 runs 14 residues. Germline V gives CDR1 MNHEY, CDR2 SVGEGT. CDR3 sequence reads: CASSYQGPEYEQYF. The CDR3 region has the DNA TGTGCCAGCAGTTACCAGGGGCCGGAATACGAGCAGTACTTC.

This clonotype occurred a few times. V and J are TRBV5-1 and TRBJ1-1; weak D call: TRBD1 (5 bases). Trimming took off 1 base at V and 0 bases at J, with 13 bases between the two ends. CDR1 SGHRS and CDR2 YFSETQ come from the germline V gene. The CDR3 is made up of 16 amino acids. CDR3 protein: CASSLLIVGVNTEAFF. The CDR3 nucleotides are TGCGCCAGCAGCTTGTTGATTGTAGGGGTGAACACTGAAGCTTTCTTT. Full variable domain (remainder filled in from reference TRBV5-1 and TRBJ1-1): KAGVTQTPRYLIKTRGQQVTLSCSPISGHRSVSWYQQTPGQGLQFLFEYFSETQRNKGNFPGRFSGRQFSNSRSEMNVSTLELGDSALYLCASSLLIVGVNTEAFFGQGTRLTVV.

The V gene is TRBV20-1, the J gene TRBJ1-6; weak D call: TRBD1 (5 bases). CDR1 DFQATT and CDR2 SNEGSKA come from the germline V gene (reference sequence). This CDR3 spans 15 amino acids. V was trimmed by 0 bases and J by 8 bases, leaving 14 bases between them. CDR3 DNA: TGCAGTGCTAGAGATCCCCAAAGGGGTTATTCACCCCTCCACTTT. Translation: CSARDPQRGYSPLHF.

This chain connects TRBV4-2 to TRBJ2-2; maybe TRBD1 (6 bases). Germline assignment: CDR1 LGHNA and CDR2 YNFKEQ. V was trimmed by 1 base and J by 3 bases, leaving 12 bases between them. The CDR3 has 16 residues. In DNA, the CDR3 is TGTGCCAGCAGCCAAGCTCAGGACAGAGACACCGGGGAGCTGTTTTTT. Translation gives CASSQAQDRDTGELFF.